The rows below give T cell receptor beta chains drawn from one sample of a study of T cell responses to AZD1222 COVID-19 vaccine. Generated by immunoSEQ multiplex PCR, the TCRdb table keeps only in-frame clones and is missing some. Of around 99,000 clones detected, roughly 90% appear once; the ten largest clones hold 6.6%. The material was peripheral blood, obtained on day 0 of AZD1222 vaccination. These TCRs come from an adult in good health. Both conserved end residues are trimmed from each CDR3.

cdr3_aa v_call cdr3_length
ASSLLRQGYNSPLH TRBV5-4 14
ASRRGGGSKETQY TRBV19 13
ASSLVQDQPQH TRBV7-8 11
ASSQEGWSSAPYEQY TRBV4-3 15
ASRNLAGDADTQY TRBV28 13
ASSPPSGNYNEQF TRBV18 13
ATSRDDSEYTEAF TRBV24-1 13
ASSLDRFEQY TRBV5-1 10
ASSPPGTGGSTQY TRBV3-1/TRBV3-2 13
ASSQRGGELF TRBV6-5 10
ASSSPVFGTRNNEQF TRBV7-2 15
ASSPEGGVGYNEQF TRBV7-3 14
ASSLDGGAF TRBV5-1 9
ASSFQGGANYGYT TRBV6-5 13
ASSQSGGGNYGYT TRBV3-1/TRBV3-2 13
ASRGPGQVLSPLH TRBV6-5 13
ASSLDNDRGFDEQY TRBV5-5 14
ASSHGRRAF TRBV4-3 9